The 8 T cell receptor beta chains presented below share a single source sample, sequenced in a study of blood T cell repertoires in COVID-19. Generated by immunoSEQ multiplex PCR, the TCRdb table keeps only in-frame clones and is missing some. Among approximately 210,000 clones listed, 70% to 90% were seen once. Material for sequencing was PBMCs or T cells enriched from blood (not recorded which). The receptors come from a woman aged 45-59 years with acute COVID-19.

This clone was recorded once. The chain is built from TRBV18 and TRBJ1-1, with a possible D match to TRBD1 (6 bases). V was pared by 8 bases and J by 0 bases, with 10 bases between. The CDR3 has 13 residues. Germline V CDR1 and CDR2: KGHSH, LQKENI. CDR3 coding DNA: TGTGCCAGCACCTACAGGGTGAACACTGAAGCTTTCTTT. This encodes CASTYRVNTEAFF.

The chain has TRBV9 and TRBJ2-6, with 8 bases matching TRBD1. This CDR3 comprises 19 residues. V lost 3 bases, J lost 0 bases, and 11 bases stayed unmatched. Germline V gives CDR1 SGDLS, CDR2 YYNGEE. Here the CDR3 DNA reads TGTGCCAGCAGCGCCAGGGGGCTAGCGTTAAGCTCTGGGGCCAACGTCCTGACTTTC. Protein sequence: CASSARGLALSSGANVLTF.

The rearrangement uses TRBV28 and TRBJ1-1; D is perhaps TRBD1 (5 bases). The CDR3 extends over 12 amino acids. Germline assignment: CDR1 MDHEN and CDR2 SYDVKM. Between the trimmed V and J ends, which lost 5 bases and 11 bases, there was a span of 15 bases. CDR3 in amino acids: CASSTPTGAAFF. The CDR3 nucleotides read TGTGCCAGCAGTACCCCAACAGGTGCGGCTTTCTTT.

The chain combines TRBV30 with TRBJ2-2; TRBD1 might be the D (6 bases). Germline-derived CDR1 and CDR2 are GTSNPN and SVGIG (reference sequence). Between the trimmed V and J ends, which lost 3 bases and 5 bases, there was a span of 13 bases. The CDR3 is 14 amino acids. The CDR3 nucleotides read TGTGCCTGGAGCGTAGGGGGTGGGACCGGGGAGCTGTTTTTT. This codes for CAWSVGGGTGELFF.

This clone was seen just once. The genes are TRBV7-2 and TRBJ2-5; D ambiguous. The V gene lost 5 bases and the J gene lost 1 base, with 8 bases spanning the gap. The CDR3 is 13 residues long. Germline values: CDR1 SGHTA, CDR2 FQGNSA. DNA for the CDR3: TGTGCCAGCAGCCAACTCCCCCAAGAGACCCAGTACTTC. Protein sequence: CASSQLPQETQYF.

The chain employs TRBV6-1 and TRBJ1-3, with 9 bases identical to TRBD1. Germline V lookup: CDR1 MNHNS, CDR2 SASEGT. CDR3 size: 16 residues. V trimming: 4 bases; J trimming: 0 bases; junction bases outside the gene matches: 4. The CDR3 here is CASSVQGAISGNTIYF. CDR3 nucleotides: TGTGCCAGCAGTGTACAGGGGGCGATCTCTGGAAACACCATATATTTT.

This clone was detected only once. J is TRBJ2-7 and V is TRBV11-2; D might be TRBD2 (6 bases). The V end was cut by 3 bases, the J end by 0 bases, with 18 bases between. Germline V CDR1 and CDR2: SGHAT, FQNNGV. This CDR3 is 17 amino acids long. The CDR3, as DNA: TGTGCCAGCAGCTTGGGGCTGGGAAGACTAGTCTCCTACGAGCAGTACTTC. Amino acid sequence: CASSLGLGRLVSYEQYF. Based on the CDR3 plus reference TRBV11-2 and TRBJ2-7, the full variable domain is EAGVAQSPRYKIIEKRQSVAFWCNPISGHATLYWYQQILGQGPKLLIQFQNNGVVDDSQLPKDRFSAERLKGVDSTLKIQPAKLEDSAVYLCASSLGLGRLVSYEQYFGPGTRLTVT.

The V call is TRBV19, the J call TRBJ1-5; D is uncertain. Germline V CDR1 and CDR2: LNHDA, SQIVND (reference sequence). The CDR3 is 13 amino acids. V gave up 9 bases and J gave up 0 bases, with 9 bases separating them. The CDR3: CASTQDSNQPQHF. CDR3 coding DNA: TGTGCCAGCACCCAGGATAGCAATCAGCCCCAGCATTTT.